This TCR beta chain was recovered during a study of blood T cell repertoires in COVID-19 (dated by TCRdb to 2018 to 2020). About the investigation overall: Collaborator samples came from the United States, Italy and Spain and covered acute and convalescent phases of COVID-19. Samples came from the ongoing ImmuneRACE study (first 160 participants) plus 1,254 subjects from 6 global collaborators. Where available, HLA class I and class II types were taken from metadata supplied by the sample provider and were not determined by assay-based typing. A freely available public database, intended as a resource for researchers studying the immune response to SARS-CoV-2, is where the repertoires were released. The dataset comprised deeply sampled blood TCRbeta repertoires from subjects exposed to, actively infected with, or recovered from COVID-19. The material from the prospective study consisted of cDNA or gDNA derived from T cells, B-cell-depleted T cells, or PBMCs. Nearly every sample came with metadata listing a de-identified subject ID, COVID-19 status, age in years and sex.

Each collaborating institution followed its own protocols to collect whole blood in K2EDTA tubes. For TCRbeta analysis, collaborator samples were shipped as frozen whole blood, as isolated PBMCs, or as DNA extracted from either sample type. With respect to this clone: Its antigen target is currently unknown. No per-base quality is available; no much larger clone lies one base away.

Taken from the germline V gene, the CDR1 and CDR2 loops are MDHEN and SYDVKM. Measured from the cysteine to the phenylalanine, the CDR3 is 12 residues long. Only the CDR3 DNA stays, 36 bases, in frame from base 1. V loses 6 bases, J loses 3 bases, and the germline ends lie 8 bases apart. Overall study results and their limits: The amount of clinical and demographic metadata varied by source and participant and was provided uncurated.

TCRbeta CDR3 regions were amplified from genomic DNA by means of the immunoSEQ Assay, a bias-controlled multiplex PCR. The study's own analysis went as follows. Nucleated cell counts per sample were estimated from amplification of reference gene primers within the assay. To quantify the absolute abundance of each unique TCRbeta CDR3 rearrangement, sequence reads were collapsed and filtered. For each sample, productive Simpson clonality was calculated as the square root of Simpson's diversity index over productive rearrangements. TCRdb re-hosts the immuneACCESS table, in-frame sequences only. Its copies lack some clones; in the studies checked, an unresolved V gene accounts for under half of them, and the cause for the rest is not known. Clone size and V and J calls were adopted from that table, with D and trimming inferred from the DNA. This sample comprises 60,000 to 80,000 clones, roughly 92% of them detected only once. Clones ranked in the top ten supply about 6% of the sample.

The TCR comes from a human donor in a cohort sampled during active COVID-19. The material sequenced was peripheral blood. The sequence joins TRBV28 to TRBJ2-5; a tentative D match to TRBD1 spans 5 bases. The CDR3 corresponds to CASRAGKETQYF. The nucleotides are TGTGCCAGCAGGGCAGGGAAAGAGACCCAGTACTTC.